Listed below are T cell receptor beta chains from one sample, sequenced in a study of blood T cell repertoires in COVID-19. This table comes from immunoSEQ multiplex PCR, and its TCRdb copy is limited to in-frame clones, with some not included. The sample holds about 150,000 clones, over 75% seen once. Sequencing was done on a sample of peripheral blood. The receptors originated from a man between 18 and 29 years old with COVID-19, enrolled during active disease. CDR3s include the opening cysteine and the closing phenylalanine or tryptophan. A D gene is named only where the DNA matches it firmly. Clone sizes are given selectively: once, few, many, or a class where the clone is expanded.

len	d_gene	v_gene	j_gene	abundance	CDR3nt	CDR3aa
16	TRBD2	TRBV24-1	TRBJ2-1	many	TGTGCCACCAGTCCGGGGGGGACGAGGACCTACAATGAGCAGTTCTTC	CATSPGGTRTYNEQFF
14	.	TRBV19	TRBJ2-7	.	TGTGCCAGTAGATCCGGGGGAGGTGAATACGAGCAGTACTTC	CASRSGGGEYEQYF
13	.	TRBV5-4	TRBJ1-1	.	TGTGCCAGCAGCCCGGACAGTAGGACTGAAGCTTTCTTT	CASSPDSRTEAFF
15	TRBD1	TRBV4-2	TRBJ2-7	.	TGTGCCAGCAGCCAAGCGGGCCGGACAGGGGACGAGCAGTACTTC	CASSQAGRTGDEQYF
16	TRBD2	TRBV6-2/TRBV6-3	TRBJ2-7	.	TGTGCCAGCAGTTACTTAGCGGGGACTGCAGCGGAAGAGCAGTACTTC	CASSYLAGTAAEEQYF
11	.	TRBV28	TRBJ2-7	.	TGTGCCAGCAGTTCCGTTTACGAGCAGTACTTC	CASSSVYEQYF
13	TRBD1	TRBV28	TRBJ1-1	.	TGTGCCAGCAGTTCCGGACAGGCCACTGAAGCTTTCTTT	CASSSGQATEAFF
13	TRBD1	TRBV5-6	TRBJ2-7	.	TGTGCCAGCAGCCCCGGACAGGTTTACGAGCAGTACTTC	CASSPGQVYEQYF
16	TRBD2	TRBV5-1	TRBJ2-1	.	TGCGCCAGCAGCTCGTTAGCGGGAGGGGGGCTCAATGAGCAGTTCTTC	CASSSLAGGGLNEQFF
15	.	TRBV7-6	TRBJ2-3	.	TGTGCCAGCAGCCCCTCCGGGACTTTGACAGATACGCAGTATTTT	CASSPSGTLTDTQYF
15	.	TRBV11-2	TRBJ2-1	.	TGTGCCAGCAGCTTGCGGGACGTCAACTACAATGAGCAGTTCTTC	CASSLRDVNYNEQFF
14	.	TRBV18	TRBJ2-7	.	TGTGCCAGCTCGCACACAGACAGAACCTACGAGCAGTACTTC	CASSHTDRTYEQYF
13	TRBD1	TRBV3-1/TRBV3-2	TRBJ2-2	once	TGTGCCAGCAGCTTATTTCGGGACAGGGTGCTGTTTTTT	CASSLFRDRVLFF
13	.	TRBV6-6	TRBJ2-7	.	TGTGCCAGCAGGAACCCCCAGGTCCTCGAGCAGTACTTC	CASRNPQVLEQYF
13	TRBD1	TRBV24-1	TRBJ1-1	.	TGTGCCACCCAGACAGGGGCGAACACTGAAGCTTTCTTT	CATQTGANTEAFF
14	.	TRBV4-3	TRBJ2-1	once	TGCGCCAGCAGCCTTGGGGGGACCTACAATGAGCAGTTCTTC	CASSLGGTYNEQFF
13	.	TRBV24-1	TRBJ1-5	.	TGTGCCACCAGTGAGCGGAGTGATCAGCCCCAGCATTTT	CATSERSDQPQHF
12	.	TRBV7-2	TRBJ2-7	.	TGTGCCAGCAGCTGGAGCTCCTACGAGCAGTACTTC	CASSWSSYEQYF
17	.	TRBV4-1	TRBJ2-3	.	TGCGCCAGCAGCCAACCCTTAGCGGACACATCCACAGATACGCAGTATTTT	CASSQPLADTSTDTQYF
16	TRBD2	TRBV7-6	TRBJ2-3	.	TGTGCCAGCAGCGTAACGACTAGCGGGATCACAGATACGCAGTATTTT	CASSVTTSGITDTQYF
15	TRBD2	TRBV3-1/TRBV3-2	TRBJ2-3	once	TGTGCCAGCAGCCGACTAGCGGGAGTTCCCGATACGCAGTATTTT	CASSRLAGVPDTQYF
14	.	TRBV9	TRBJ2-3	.	TGTGCCAGCAACATGGGCGGGGGCACAGATACGCAGTATTTT	CASNMGGGTDTQYF
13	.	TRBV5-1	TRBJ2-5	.	TGCGCCAGCAGCTTAGAAGCGGGAGAGACCCAGTACTTC	CASSLEAGETQYF
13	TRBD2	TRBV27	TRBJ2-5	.	TGTGCCAGCAGTTTGGCTAGCGGGAGGGCCTATTACTTC	CASSLASGRAYYF
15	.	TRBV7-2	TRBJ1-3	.	TGTGCCAGCAGCTATACAGGGTACTCTGGAAACACCATATATTTT	CASSYTGYSGNTIYF
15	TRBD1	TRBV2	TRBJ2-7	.	TGTGCCAGCAGCACTGGACAGGGGACTCTCTACGAGCAGTACTTC	CASSTGQGTLYEQYF
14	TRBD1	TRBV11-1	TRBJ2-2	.	TGTGCCAGCAGCAGGGGACAGGGGGCCGGGGAGCTGTTTTTT	CASSRGQGAGELFF
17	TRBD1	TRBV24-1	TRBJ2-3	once	TGTGCCACCAGTGATCGAATGGACAGGGAATTCACAGATACGCAGTATTTT	CATSDRMDREFTDTQYF
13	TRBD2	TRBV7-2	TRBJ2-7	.	TGTGCCAGCAGCTTGGGGGGGTTCGGCGAGCAGTACTTC	CASSLGGFGEQYF
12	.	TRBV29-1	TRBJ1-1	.	TGCAGCGTTGGAGGTCTAAACACTGAAGCTTTCTTT	CSVGGLNTEAFF
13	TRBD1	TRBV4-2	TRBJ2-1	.	TGTGCCAGCAGCCAGGACAGGGAGGCCGAGCAGTTCTTC	CASSQDREAEQFF
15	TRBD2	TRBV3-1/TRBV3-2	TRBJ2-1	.	TGTGCCAGCAGCCAAGATGCTAGCGGAGGGAATGAGCAGTTCTTC	CASSQDASGGNEQFF
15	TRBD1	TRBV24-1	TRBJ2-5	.	TGTGCCACCAGTGATCAACAGGGGGCCCGAGAGACCCAGTACTTC	CATSDQQGARETQYF
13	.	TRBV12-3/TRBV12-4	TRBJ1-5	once	TGTGCCAGTGATTTACGCGGGACCCAGCCCCAGCATTTT	CASDLRGTQPQHF
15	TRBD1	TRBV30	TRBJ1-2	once	TGTGCCTGGAGAGCACGTAACTACAGGGGGCAAGGCTACACCTTC	CAWRARNYRGQGYTF
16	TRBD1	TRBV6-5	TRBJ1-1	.	TGTGCCAGCAGTTATGACTTCGGGACAGGGGGGACTGAAGCTTTCTTT	CASSYDFGTGGTEAFF
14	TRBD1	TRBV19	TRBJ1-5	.	TGTGCCAGTAGTATGGACAGGGGGTATCAGCCCCAGCATTTT	CASSMDRGYQPQHF